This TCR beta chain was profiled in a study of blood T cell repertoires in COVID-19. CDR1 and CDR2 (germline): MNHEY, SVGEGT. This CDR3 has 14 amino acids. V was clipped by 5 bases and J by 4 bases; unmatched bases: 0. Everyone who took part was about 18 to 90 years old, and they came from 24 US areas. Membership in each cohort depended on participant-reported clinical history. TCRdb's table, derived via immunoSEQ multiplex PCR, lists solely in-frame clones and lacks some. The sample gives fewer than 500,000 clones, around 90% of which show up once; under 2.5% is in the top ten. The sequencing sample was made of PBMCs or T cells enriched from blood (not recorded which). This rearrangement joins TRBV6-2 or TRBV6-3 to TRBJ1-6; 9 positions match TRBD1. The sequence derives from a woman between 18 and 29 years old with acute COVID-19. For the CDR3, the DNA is TGTGCCAGCAGTGACAGGGGGTATAATTCACCCCTCCACTTT. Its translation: CASSDRGYNSPLHF.